This is a list of T cell receptor beta chains from one sample in a study of blood T cell repertoires in COVID-19. Profiled with immunoSEQ multiplex PCR; TCRdb holds only in-frame clones, not every one. The sample yields tens of thousands of clones, approximately 86% seen once. Sequencing used peripheral blood. All receptors derive from a male donor with acute or convalescent COVID-19. Each CDR3 is given with its conserved first and last residue. The order of the fields is J gene, CDR3 length, D gene, clone size, V gene, CDR3 protein, CDR3 DNA. D genes are given only for firm matches. The listing skips clone size in some rows; elsewhere it reads once, few, many or a size class.

TRBJ1-1 | 12 | - | - | TRBV2 | CATSGLGTEAFF | TGTGCCACCTCGGGACTTGGGACTGAAGCTTTCTTT
TRBJ2-7 | 16 | TRBD2 | - | TRBV6-5 | CASSYSRAGGVYEQYF | TGTGCCAGCAGTTACTCGCGAGCGGGGGGAGTCTACGAGCAGTACTTC
TRBJ2-3 | 15 | TRBD2 | few | TRBV30 | CAWSRSSGGTDTQYF | TGTGCCTGGAGTAGGTCTAGCGGGGGCACAGATACGCAGTATTTT
TRBJ1-1 | 14 | TRBD1 | - | TRBV3-1/TRBV3-2 | CASSQRQGGTEAFF | TGTGCCAGCAGCCAAAGACAGGGGGGCACTGAAGCTTTCTTT
TRBJ2-1 | 15 | - | - | TRBV5-1 | CASSPLGGARNEQFF | TGCGCCAGCAGCCCCTTGGGGGGGGCAAGGAATGAGCAGTTCTTC
TRBJ2-7 | 15 | TRBD1 | - | TRBV15 | CATNLPDRAPYEQYF | TGTGCCACCAATCTCCCGGACAGGGCACCCTACGAGCAGTACTTC
TRBJ1-2 | 16 | TRBD1 | - | TRBV3-1/TRBV3-2 | CASSRGGQGSNYGYTF | TGTGCCAGCAGCCGGGGAGGACAGGGATCTAACTATGGCTACACCTTC
TRBJ2-1 | 14 | TRBD1 | - | TRBV6-1 | CASSEALQGDEQFF | TGTGCCAGCAGTGAAGCCCTACAGGGGGATGAGCAGTTCTTC
TRBJ2-7 | 15 | - | - | TRBV7-2 | CASSLASGQVYEQYF | TGTGCCAGCAGCTTAGCGAGTGGGCAGGTCTACGAGCAGTACTTC
TRBJ2-1 | 17 | TRBD2 | - | TRBV11-2 | CASSLGPTSGGADEQFF | TGTGCCAGCAGCTTAGGCCCAACTAGCGGGGGGGCCGATGAGCAGTTCTTC
TRBJ1-1 | 13 | - | - | TRBV6-5 | CASRVDQGRRAFF | TGTGCCAGCAGAGTGGACCAGGGGCGCAGGGCTTTCTTT
TRBJ2-2 | 15 | - | once | TRBV6-5 | CASSYEGVNTGELFF | TGTGCCAGCAGTTACGAGGGGGTGAACACCGGGGAGCTGTTTTTT
TRBJ2-4 | 14 | - | - | TRBV5-1 | CASSNVRGGNIQYF | TGCGCCAGCAGCAACGTTCGTGGGGGCAACATTCAGTACTTC
TRBJ2-5 | 15 | - | - | TRBV2 | CASSEGVTNQETQYF | TGTGCCAGCAGTGAAGGAGTGACAAATCAAGAGACCCAGTACTTC
TRBJ2-5 | 16 | TRBD1 | - | TRBV6-5 | CASSYSGQGAHETQYF | TGTGCCAGCAGTTACTCTGGACAGGGGGCGCATGAGACCCAGTACTTC